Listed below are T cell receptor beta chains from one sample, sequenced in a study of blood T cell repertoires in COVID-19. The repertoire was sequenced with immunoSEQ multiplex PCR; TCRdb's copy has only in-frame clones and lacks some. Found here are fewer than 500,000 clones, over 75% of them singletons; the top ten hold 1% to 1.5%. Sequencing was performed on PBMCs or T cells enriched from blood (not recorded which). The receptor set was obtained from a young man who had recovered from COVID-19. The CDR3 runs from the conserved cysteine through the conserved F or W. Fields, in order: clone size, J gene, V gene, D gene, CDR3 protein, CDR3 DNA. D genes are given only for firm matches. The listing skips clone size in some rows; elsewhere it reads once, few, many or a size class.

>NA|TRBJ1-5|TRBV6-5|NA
CASSSLGGLGNQPQHF
TGTGCCAGCAGTTCCCTCGGGGGGTTGGGCAATCAGCCCCAGCATTTT
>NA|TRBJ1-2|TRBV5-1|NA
CASAITPEGGLYGYTF
TGCGCCAGCGCTATTACCCCTGAGGGGGGGCTTTATGGCTACACCTTC
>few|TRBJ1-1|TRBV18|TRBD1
CASSPEGASTEAFF
TGTGCCAGCTCACCGGAGGGGGCCAGTACTGAAGCTTTCTTT
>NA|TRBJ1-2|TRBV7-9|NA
CATFLDPGDYGYTF
TGTGCCACCTTTCTCGACCCGGGGGACTATGGCTACACCTTC
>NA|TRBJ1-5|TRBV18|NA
CASSPSEGQPQHF
TGTGCCAGCTCACCAAGTGAGGGACAGCCCCAGCATTTT
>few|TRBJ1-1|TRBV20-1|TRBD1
CSASGTGGTEAFF
TGCAGTGCTAGTGGGACAGGGGGCACTGAAGCTTTCTTT
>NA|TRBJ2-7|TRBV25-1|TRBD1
CASSGDSPGYEQYF
TGTGCCAGCAGTGGGGACAGCCCGGGCTACGAGCAGTACTTC
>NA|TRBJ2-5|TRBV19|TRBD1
CASSRTGRETQYF
TGTGCCAGTAGTAGGACAGGTCGAGAGACCCAGTACTTC
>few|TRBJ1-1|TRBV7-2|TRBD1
CASNQFQGASNTEAFF
TGTGCCAGCAACCAATTCCAGGGGGCCTCGAACACTGAAGCTTTCTTT
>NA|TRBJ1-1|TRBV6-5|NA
CASSYSLGAGNTEAFF
TGTGCCAGCAGTTACTCCCTGGGCGCCGGGAACACTGAAGCTTTCTTT
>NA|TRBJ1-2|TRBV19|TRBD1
CASSISYSQGDGYTF
TGTGCCAGTAGTATATCCTACAGCCAGGGGGATGGCTACACCTTC
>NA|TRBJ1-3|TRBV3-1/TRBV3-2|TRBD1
CASSPHGTGVFSLGNTIYF
TGTGCCAGCAGCCCCCATGGGACAGGGGTCTTTTCCCTAGGAAACACCATATATTTT
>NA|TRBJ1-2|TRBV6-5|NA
CASFGGYGYTF
TGTGCCAGTTTCGGGGGGTATGGCTACACCTTC
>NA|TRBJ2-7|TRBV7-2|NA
CASSEPGHSAYEQYF
TGTGCCAGCAGCGAACCGGGACATTCTGCCTACGAGCAGTACTTC
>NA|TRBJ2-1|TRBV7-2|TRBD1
CASSFGQGARDEQFF
TGTGCCAGCAGCTTCGGACAGGGGGCAAGGGATGAGCAGTTCTTC
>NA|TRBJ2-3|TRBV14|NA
CASSQEEGVTQYF
TGTGCCAGCAGCCAAGAGGAAGGGGTTACGCAGTATTTT
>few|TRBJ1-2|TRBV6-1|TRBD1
CASSEANRDRGGYTF
TGTGCCAGCAGTGAAGCGAACCGGGACAGGGGGGGCTACACCTTC